This TCR beta chain stems from a study of T and B cells in COVID-19 patients. This clonotype is classed as medium-sized. Its cognate antigen is unknown. From blood, about 220-500 ng of genomic DNA served as TRB template. The CDR3 spans 14 residues. Germline CDR1 reads MNHNS; CDR2 reads SASEGT. Unmatched junction bases numbered 8, after V lost 7 bases and J lost 5 bases. Whole-study results and caveats: The recovered cohort had 2,000 to 3,000 exclusive TCR clusters, including around 34 low generation probability clusters.

Multiplex PCR with BIOMED2 TRB-A/B primer pools amplified TRB rearrangements. TCRdb re-called the multiplex PCR reads with MiXCR, one entry per CDR3 protein. This table has about 3,800 distinct CDR3 sequences, around 25% appearing once. The genes are TRBV6-1 and TRBJ2-7; 10 nucleotides agree with TRBD2. This clonotype was sampled from a human donor with active COVID-19. The sample was blood. The CDR3 nucleotides read TGTGCCAGCATGAGAAGCGGGGGGGGAAACGAGCAGTACTTC. Protein product: CASMRSGGGNEQYF.